Following are 29 T cell receptor beta chains from one sample sequenced in a study of blood T cell repertoires in COVID-19. Produced via immunoSEQ multiplex PCR; TCRdb's table is partial and in-frame only. This table holds under 350,000 clones, around nine tenths found once. Input material: peripheral blood. All receptors derive from a woman aged 25 to 39 with COVID-19, enrolled during active disease.

The chain recombines TRBV2 with TRBJ1-1; maybe TRBD1 (5 bases). V shed 6 bases and J shed 2 bases, with 13 bases lying between them. The V gene's germline CDR1 is SNHLY and CDR2 FYNNEI. This CDR3 comprises 14 residues. CDR3 in DNA: TGTGCCAGCAGCCGCAGGGATACTAACACTGAAGCTTTCTTT. Translated, it gives CASSRRDTNTEAFF.

The chain couples TRBV2 to TRBJ2-3; 9 nucleotides match TRBD1. CDR1 SNHLY and CDR2 FYNNEI come from the germline V gene. The CDR3 runs 15 residues. V dropped 4 bases and J dropped 4; count of bases not matched to a gene: 6. CDR3 loop: CASSGKTGGADTQYF. In nucleotides, the CDR3 is TGTGCCAGCAGTGGCAAGACAGGGGGGGCAGATACGCAGTATTTT.

This rearrangement joins TRBV19 to TRBJ1-3; a weak D match, TRBD1 (6 bases). Germline CDR1 reads LNHDA; CDR2 reads SQIVND (reference sequence). This CDR3 is built from 16 residues. Trimming took off 3 bases at V and 1 base at J, with 13 bases between the two ends. Written as DNA, the CDR3 is TGTGCCAGTAGTATCAGGACAGCCACTTCTGGAAACACCATATATTTT. Amino acids: CASSIRTATSGNTIYF.

The genes are TRBV6-5 and TRBJ2-1; a weak D match, TRBD2 (6 bases). The germline gives CDR1 MNHEY, CDR2 SVGAGI. Between the trimmed V and J ends, which lost 5 bases and 0 bases, there was a span of 11 bases. This CDR3 has 15 amino acids. The CDR3 here is CASSPAGSSYNEQFF. CDR3 sequence (DNA): TGTGCCAGCAGTCCCGCGGGGAGCTCCTACAATGAGCAGTTCTTC.

V gene TRBV19 combines with J gene TRBJ1-4; 8 bases are a match to TRBD1. Germline V CDR1 and CDR2: LNHDA, SQIVND (reference sequence). This CDR3 has 16 amino acids. The V and J ends lost 5 bases and 2 bases, in that order; junction bases with no gene match: 7. Here the CDR3 reads CASSPQWDRTNEKLFF. The CDR3 DNA sequence: TGTGCCAGTAGTCCCCAATGGGACAGGACTAATGAAAAACTGTTTTTT.

The chain recombines TRBV7-2 with TRBJ1-2; no clear D. Trimming stripped 6 bases from V and 8 bases from J, with 16 bases between. CDR1 and CDR2 (germline): SGHTA, FQGNSA. The CDR3 is 13 residues long. The CDR3, as DNA: TGTGCCAGCAGGATATTCGACTCGGAAGGCTACACCTTC. This sequence encodes CASRIFDSEGYTF. The variable domain in full, completed from reference TRBV7-2 and TRBJ1-2, reads GAGVSQSPSNKVTEKGKDVELRCDPISGHTALYWYRQSLGQGLEFLIYFQGNSAPDKSGLPSDRFSAERTGGSVSTLTIQRTQQEDSAVYLCASRIFDSEGYTFGSGTRLTVV.

The chain recombines TRBV2 with TRBJ1-3, with no clear D. Germline CDR1 and CDR2: SNHLY and FYNNEI. This CDR3 has 13 amino acids. The V end was cut by 2 bases, the J end by 7 bases, with 9 bases between. As DNA, the CDR3 is TGTGCCAGCAGTGAAAGCGAGGGCAACACCATATATTTT. Translated: CASSESEGNTIYF.

The chain is built from TRBV4-3 and TRBJ1-2; a weak D match, TRBD1 (5 bases). CDR1 LGHNA and CDR2 YSLEER come from the germline V gene. The V end was cut by 4 bases, the J end by 4 bases, with 16 bases between. The CDR3 contains 15 residues. The CDR3 bases are TGCGCCAGCAGCCCCCTGGGGGGAGACTTCTATGGCTACACCTTC. It is translated as CASSPLGGDFYGYTF.

J is TRBJ1-5 and V is TRBV6-1; 7 bases fit TRBD1. The CDR3 has 15 amino acids. Germline CDR1 and CDR2: MNHNS and SASEGT. V shed 2 bases and J 6 bases; nucleotides not matched to a gene: 7. DNA for the CDR3: TGTGCCAGCAGTGAAAGACAGGGCTTCAGTCAGCCCCAGCATTTT. The encoded protein is CASSERQGFSQPQHF.

The rearrangement uses TRBV11-1 and TRBJ2-7, with a possible D match to TRBD2 (5 bases). With 3 bases removed from V and 2 bases from J, the gap between germline ends came to 14 bases. Looked up from germline, CDR1 is SGHAT and CDR2 is FQDESV (reference sequence). CDR3 length: 15 residues. The CDR3 protein is CASSLIGERTYEQYF. CDR3 DNA: TGTGCCAGCAGCTTGATCGGGGAGCGGACCTACGAGCAGTACTTC. The variable domain in full, with the rest retrieved from reference TRBV11-1 and TRBJ2-7, is EAEVAQSPRYKITEKSQAVAFWCDPISGHATLYWYRQILGQGPELLVQFQDESVVDDSQLPKDRFSAERLKGVDSTLKIQPAELGDSAMYLCASSLIGERTYEQYFGPGTRLTVT.

This clone was seen only once. Other DNA variants within this sample encode the same CDR3. The rearrangement uses TRBV5-1 and TRBJ1-1; D remains ambiguous. Between the trimmed V and J ends, which lost 0 bases and 1 base, there was a span of 7 bases. The CDR3 sequence is 14 residues long. Germline V lookup: CDR1 SGHRS, CDR2 YFSETQ. The CDR3 nucleotides read TGCGCCAGCAGCTTGGCCACCGGGAACACTGAAGCTTTCTTT. Its translation: CASSLATGNTEAFF.

The V gene is TRBV29-1, the J gene TRBJ2-1; no firm D call. With 8 bases removed from V and 3 bases from J, the gap between germline ends came to 11 bases. The CDR3 consists of 12 residues. The germline CDR1 and CDR2 sequences are SQVTM and ANQGSEA. The CDR3 DNA reads as TGCAGCTTGTTCTCCGTCTACAATGAGCAGTTCTTC. Its protein is CSLFSVYNEQFF.

This clone has a single count. The chain's CDR3 is CASSPRGPGANVLTF. The CDR3 DNA is TGTGCCAGCAGTCCCAGGGGGCCTGGGGCCAACGTCCTGACTTTC. V is TRBV11-2 and J is TRBJ2-6, with 8 bases matching TRBD1. Germline CDR1 reads SGHAT; CDR2 reads FQNNGV. V dropped 6 bases and J dropped 2; count of bases not matched to a gene: 3. The CDR3 is made up of 15 amino acids.

V and J are TRBV29-1 and TRBJ2-3, with TRBD2 identical over 11 bases. V lost 7 bases and J lost 0; bases outside the gene matches: 12. The germline V gene has CDR1 SQVTM and CDR2 ANQGSEA. The CDR3 runs to 17 residues. CDR3 in amino acids: CSAGGLAGGTSTDTQYF. Here the CDR3 DNA reads TGCAGCGCCGGCGGGCTAGCGGGGGGAACTAGCACAGATACGCAGTATTTT.

The CDR3 sequence: CTSSQGPGRGSSRNEQFF. The DNA for the CDR3 is TGCACCAGCAGCCAAGGCCCTGGGCGGGGGTCATCCCGCAATGAGCAGTTCTTC. The rearrangement links TRBV1 to TRBJ2-1; the table's D call of TRBD2 was not tested on the DNA. TRBV1 is tagged as a pseudogene. The CDR3 contains 18 residues.

The chain is built from TRBV21-1 and TRBJ2-2; the D call TRBD2 from the table was never checked on the DNA. TRBV21-1 is a documented pseudogene. This CDR3 has 15 residues. The DNA of the CDR3 is TGTGCCCGGTCTTCTAGACGTCCGAACACCGGGGAGCTGTTTTTT. It specifies CARSSRRPNTGELFF.

V gene TRBV27 combines with J gene TRBJ1-4; TRBD1 is a possible D gene (5 bases). V lost 2 bases and J 5 bases, leaving 12 bases between the germline ends. The CDR3 spans 15 residues. From germline, CDR1 is MNHEY and CDR2 SMNVEV (reference sequence). CDR3 nucleotides: TGTGCCAGCAGTTTAGATGGAGGGGAGAATGAAAAACTGTTTTTT. This gives the protein CASSLDGGENEKLFF.

CDR3 DNA: TGTGCCAGCAGCCAAGAAGGGGGGGTGCATTCACCCCTCCACTTT. It translates to CASSQEGGVHSPLHF. This rearrangement joins TRBV4-2 to TRBJ1-6; D may be TRBD1 (6 bases). Trimming took off 0 bases at V and 8 bases at J, with 11 bases between the two ends. Germline V CDR1 and CDR2: LGHNA, YNFKEQ. CDR3 length: 15 residues.

As to this clone: One end of the junction fails to match germline, which may point to a read error. The CDR3: CASSQQGVTRELFF. The CDR3 coding sequence is TGTGCCAGCAGCCAGCAAGGGGTCACCAGGGAGCTGTTTTTT. The rearrangement joins TRBV5-4 to TRBJ2-2; tentatively, D is TRBD1 (5 bases). Per the germline V gene, CDR1 is SGHNT and CDR2 is YYREEE (reference sequence). The CDR3 length is 14 residues.

V and J are TRBV9 and TRBJ2-1; tentatively, D is TRBD1 (5 bases). This CDR3 spans 13 amino acids. V lost 0 bases, J lost 9 bases, and 10 bases lay in between. CDR1 is SGDLS and CDR2 is YYNGEE in the germline V gene. CDR3 sequence (DNA): TGTGCCAGCAGCGTAGGACAGCCCTTTGAGCAGTTCTTC. It yields the protein CASSVGQPFEQFF.

The chain couples TRBV29-1 to TRBJ1-3; 9 nucleotides agree with TRBD1. The length of the CDR3 is 12 residues. The germline CDR1 and CDR2 sequences are SQVTM and ANQGSEA. The CDR3 is CSGQGPGNTIYF. DNA of the CDR3: TGCAGTGGACAGGGGCCCGGAAACACCATATATTTT. The variable domain in full, completed from reference TRBV29-1 and TRBJ1-3, reads SAVISQKPSRDICQRGTSLTIQCQVDSQVTMMFWYRQQPGQSLTLIATANQGSEATYESGFVIDKFPISRPNLTFSTLTVSNMSPEDSSIYLCSGQGPGNTIYFGEGSWLTVV.

The CDR3 loop reads CASSSPPQGAWGYTF. CDR3 coding DNA: TGTGCCAGCAGTTCTCCTCCACAGGGGGCGTGGGGCTACACCTTC. The chain uses TRBV28 and TRBJ1-2; 9 positions match TRBD1. V lost 4 bases to trimming and J lost 8 bases; unmatched junction nucleotides: 11. Germline CDR1 and CDR2: MDHEN and SYDVKM. The CDR3 consists of 15 residues.

V gene TRBV28 combines with J gene TRBJ1-4, with TRBD1 identical over 10 bases. The germline V gene encodes CDR1 MDHEN and CDR2 SYDVKM. Losses at the gene ends were 5 bases for V and 5 bases for J; bases not matched to a gene: 5. This CDR3 spans 15 amino acids. The CDR3 DNA reads as TGTGCCAGCAGTGGGACAGGGGCGGCAAATGAAAAACTGTTTTTT. Translating gives CASSGTGAANEKLFF. The complete variable domain, with remaining parts taken from reference TRBV28 and TRBJ1-4, reads DVKVTQSSRYLVKRTGEKVFLECVQDMDHENMFWYRQDPGLGLRLIYFSYDVKMKEKGDIPEGYSVSREKKERFSLILESASTNQTSMYLCASSGTGAANEKLFFGSGTQLSVL.

V gene TRBV21-1 combines with J gene TRBJ1-1; the DNA was not compared with TRBD1, the D call given in the table. TRBV21-1 is an annotated pseudogene. The CDR3 loop spans 11 amino acids. The CDR3 nucleotides read TGTGCCAGCAGCAAAACAGGGAGAGCTTTCTTT. Translated, it gives CASSKTGRAFF.

This chain's CDR3 is CASSGIRDYRITGELFF. The DNA of the CDR3 is TGTGCCAGCAGCGGAATCCGGGACTACCGGATCACCGGGGAGCTGTTTTTT. The chain combines TRBV21-1 with TRBJ2-2; TRBD2 is the table's D call and was not checked against the DNA. TRBV21-1 represents a pseudogene. The CDR3 totals 17 residues.

CDR3: CASSLYQTGYGYTF. DNA for the CDR3: TGTGCCAGCAGTTTATACCAGACGGGCTATGGCTACACCTTC. V gene TRBV28 combines with J gene TRBJ1-2, with D unclear. The CDR3 consists of 14 residues. Germline V gene lookup returns CDR1 MDHEN and CDR2 SYDVKM. V was shortened by 1 base and J by 4 bases, with 10 bases between the two germline ends.

The chain combines TRBV10-3 with TRBJ2-7, with TRBD1 matching over 7 bases. CDR1 and CDR2 from the germline V gene are ENHRY and SYGVKD. Trimming took 10 bases from V and 3 from J; bases not matched to a gene: 12. The CDR3 covers 14 residues. CDR3 sequence reads: CATQQGPLGYEQYF. The CDR3 nucleotides are TGTGCCACTCAACAGGGGCCCTTGGGCTACGAGCAGTACTTC.

J is TRBJ1-1 and V is TRBV6-2 or TRBV6-3; possible D gene TRBD1, 6 bases. V lost 5 bases, J lost 8 bases, and 9 bases lay in between. Looked up from germline, CDR1 is MNHEY and CDR2 is SVGEGT. The CDR3 loop spans 11 amino acids. The CDR3 reads CASSHTGEAFF. The CDR3 region has the DNA TGTGCCAGCAGTCATACAGGGGAAGCTTTCTTT.

The J gene is TRBJ1-2, the V gene TRBV29-1; the match to TRBD1 covers 7 bases. CDR1 is SQVTM and CDR2 is ANQGSEA in the germline V gene. The CDR3 runs to 14 residues. V shed 4 bases and J 4 bases; nucleotides not matched to a gene: 9. In DNA form, the CDR3 reads TGCAGCGTTGGGACAGGCGGAGGACTCTATGGCTACACCTTC. This gives the protein CSVGTGGGLYGYTF.